This T cell receptor beta chain originates from a study of spatial heterogeneity in lung cancer. Study details: Each unique TCR and UMI combination was seen more than ten times on average in raw reads.

This clonotype was counted many times. Its antigen is undetermined. Germline-derived CDR1 and CDR2 are LNHDA and SQIVND (reference sequence). With 6 bases clipped from V and 4 bases from J, the junction kept 4 bases outside the gene matches. The CDR3 contains 14 residues. Described time point: sample taken at primary tumor resection. Whole RNA, which was extracted from tumor, nontumor lung tissue or frozen PBMC, was sequenced without any cell sorting. Regarding the study as a whole: Higher tumor mutation counts went along with higher counts of expanded intratumoral alpha and beta TCRs.

TCR cDNA molecules each carried a unique molecular identifier. TCRdb re-called the 5' RACE reads through MiXCR, storing one row per CDR3 protein. The profile shows 7,500 to 10,000 distinct CDR3 sequences, around 9.3% of them singletons. The sequence came from a female donor with early-stage non-small cell lung cancer. The sequencing used lung tumor tissue, collected at surgery. The chain recombines TRBV19 with TRBJ1-5; 9 bases are shared with TRBD1. Written as DNA, the CDR3 is TGTGCCAGTAGGCAGACAGGGGGGAATCAGCCCCAGCATTTT. Residues: CASRQTGGNQPQHF.